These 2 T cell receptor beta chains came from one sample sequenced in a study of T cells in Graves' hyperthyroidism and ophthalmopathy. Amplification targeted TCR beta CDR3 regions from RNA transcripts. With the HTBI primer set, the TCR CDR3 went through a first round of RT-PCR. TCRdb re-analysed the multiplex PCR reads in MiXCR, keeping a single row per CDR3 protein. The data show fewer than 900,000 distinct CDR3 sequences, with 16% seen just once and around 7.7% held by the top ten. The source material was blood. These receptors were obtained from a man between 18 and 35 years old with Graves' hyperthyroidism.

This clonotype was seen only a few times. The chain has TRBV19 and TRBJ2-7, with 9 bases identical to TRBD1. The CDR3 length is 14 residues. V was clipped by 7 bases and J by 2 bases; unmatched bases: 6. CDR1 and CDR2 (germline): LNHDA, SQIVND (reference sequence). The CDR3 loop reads CASTTGQGAYEQYF. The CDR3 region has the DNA TGTGCCAGTACCACGGGACAGGGAGCCTACGAGCAGTACTTC.

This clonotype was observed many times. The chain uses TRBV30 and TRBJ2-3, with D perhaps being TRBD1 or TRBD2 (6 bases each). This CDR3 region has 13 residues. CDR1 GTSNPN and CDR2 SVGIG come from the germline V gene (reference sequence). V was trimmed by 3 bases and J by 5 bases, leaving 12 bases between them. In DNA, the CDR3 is TGTGCCTGGAGACGTGGGGGGCTAGATACGCAGTATTTT. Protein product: CAWRRGGLDTQYF.